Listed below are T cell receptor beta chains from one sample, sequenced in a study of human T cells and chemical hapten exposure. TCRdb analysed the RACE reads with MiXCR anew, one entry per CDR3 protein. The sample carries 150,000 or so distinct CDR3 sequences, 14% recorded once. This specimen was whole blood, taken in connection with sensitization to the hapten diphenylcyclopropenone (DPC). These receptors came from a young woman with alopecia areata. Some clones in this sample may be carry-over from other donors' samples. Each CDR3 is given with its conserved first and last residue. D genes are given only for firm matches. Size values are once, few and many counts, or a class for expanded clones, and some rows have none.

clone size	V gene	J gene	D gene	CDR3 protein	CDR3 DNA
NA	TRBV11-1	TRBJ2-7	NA	CASSLEFGDWNEQYF	TGTGCCAGCAGCTTAGAGTTTGGGGATTGGAACGAGCAGTACTTC
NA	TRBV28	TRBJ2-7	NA	CASSLKSQIQYF	TGTGCCAGCAGTTTAAAATCCCAGATACAGTACTTC
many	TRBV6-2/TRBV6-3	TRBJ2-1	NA	CASTGSNEQFF	TGTGCCAGCACAGGGTCGAATGAGCAGTTCTTC
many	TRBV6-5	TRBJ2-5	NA	CASSRTKWWAETQYF	TGTGCCAGCAGCCGGACAAAGTGGTGGGCAGAGACCCAGTACTTC
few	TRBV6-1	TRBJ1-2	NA	CASKDGLYGYTF	TGTGCCAGCAAGGACGGTCTTTATGGCTACACCTTC
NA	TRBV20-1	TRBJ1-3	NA	CSAIRVGNTIYF	TGCAGTGCTATCAGGGTTGGAAACACCATATATTTT
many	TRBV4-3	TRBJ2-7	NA	CASSRGPSNYEQYF	TGCGCCAGCAGCCGAGGACCGTCAAATTACGAGCAGTACTTC
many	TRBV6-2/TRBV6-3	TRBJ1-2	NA	CASSWDGNYGYTF	TGTGCCAGCAGCTGGGACGGAAACTATGGCTACACCTTC
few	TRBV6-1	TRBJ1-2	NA	CASIHLFGGYTF	TGTGCCAGCATCCATCTTTTCGGTGGCTACACCTTC
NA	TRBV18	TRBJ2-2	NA	CASSPLRTSPNTGELFF	TGTGCCAGCTCACCACTTCGGACAAGCCCTAACACCGGGGAGCTGTTTTTT
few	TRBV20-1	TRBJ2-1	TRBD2	CSARDPAGGLNEQFF	TGCAGTGCTAGAGATCCAGCGGGGGGGTTGAATGAGCAGTTCTTC
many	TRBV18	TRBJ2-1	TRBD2	CASSRPLSGGAHEQFF	TGTGCCAGCTCACGCCCTCTAAGCGGGGGGGCCCATGAGCAGTTCTTC
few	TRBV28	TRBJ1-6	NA	CASRLSPDSPLHF	TGTGCCAGCAGACTGTCGCCAGATTCACCCCTCCACTTT
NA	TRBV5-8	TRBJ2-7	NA	CASSLLYYEQYF	TGTGCCAGCAGTCTTTTATACTACGAGCAGTACTTC
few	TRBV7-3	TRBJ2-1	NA	CASSLTQAGRNEQFF	TGTGCCAGCAGCTTAACACAGGCCGGCCGAAATGAGCAGTTCTTC
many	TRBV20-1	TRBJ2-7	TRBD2	CSASSEGSGTYEQYF	TGCAGTGCTTCTTCCGAAGGTAGCGGGACCTACGAGCAGTACTTC
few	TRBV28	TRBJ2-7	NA	CASSFGGALKEQYF	TGTGCCAGCAGTTTCGGAGGGGCTCTGAAAGAGCAGTACTTC
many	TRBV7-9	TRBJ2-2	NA	CASSLEAGELFF	TGTGCCAGCAGCTTAGAGGCCGGGGAGCTGTTTTTT
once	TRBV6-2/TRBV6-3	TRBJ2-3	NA	CASRWTGTDTQYF	TGTGCCAGCAGGTGGACGGGCACAGATACGCAGTATTTT
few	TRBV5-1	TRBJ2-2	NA	CASSRTVTGELFF	TGCGCCAGCAGCCGAACTGTTACCGGGGAGCTGTTTTTT
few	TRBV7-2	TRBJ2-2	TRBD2	CASSFGREFSTGELFF	TGTGCCAGCAGCTTTGGGCGGGAGTTCTCCACCGGGGAGCTGTTTTTT
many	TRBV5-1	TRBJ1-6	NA	CASSPGTGNSPLHF	TGCGCCAGCAGCCCAGGGACGGGCAATTCACCCCTCCACTTT
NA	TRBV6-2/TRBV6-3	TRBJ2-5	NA	CASSSARSTETQYF	TGTGCCAGCAGTTCTGCTAGATCCACCGAGACCCAGTACTTC
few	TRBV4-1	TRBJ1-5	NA	CASSRGTGHNNQPQHF	TGCGCCAGCAGCCGCGGGACGGGACACAACAATCAGCCCCAGCATTTT
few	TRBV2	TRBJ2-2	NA	CASMSIAGRDTGELFF	TGTGCCAGCATGAGTATCGCAGGGCGGGACACCGGGGAGCTGTTTTTT
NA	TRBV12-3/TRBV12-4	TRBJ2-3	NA	CASRRTASTDTQYF	TGTGCCAGCAGGAGGACTGCTAGCACAGATACGCAGTATTTT
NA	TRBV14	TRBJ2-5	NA	CASSQIHLAGWAVETQYF	TGTGCCAGCAGCCAGATTCATTTGGCAGGGTGGGCCGTTGAGACCCAGTACTTC